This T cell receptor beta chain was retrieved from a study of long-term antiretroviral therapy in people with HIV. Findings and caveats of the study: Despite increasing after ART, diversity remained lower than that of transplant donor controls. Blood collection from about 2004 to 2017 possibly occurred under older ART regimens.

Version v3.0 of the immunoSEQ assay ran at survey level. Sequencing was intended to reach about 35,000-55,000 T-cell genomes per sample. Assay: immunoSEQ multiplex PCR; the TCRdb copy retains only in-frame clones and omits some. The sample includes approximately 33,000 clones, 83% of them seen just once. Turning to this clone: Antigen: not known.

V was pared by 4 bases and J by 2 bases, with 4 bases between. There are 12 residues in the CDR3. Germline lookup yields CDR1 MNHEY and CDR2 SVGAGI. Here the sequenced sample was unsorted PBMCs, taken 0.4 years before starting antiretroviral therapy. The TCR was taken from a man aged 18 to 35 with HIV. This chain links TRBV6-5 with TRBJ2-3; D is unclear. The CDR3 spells CASSSDTDTQYF. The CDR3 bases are TGTGCCAGCAGTTCGGACACAGATACGCAGTATTTT.